Below are 7 T cell receptor beta chains sequenced from a single sample in a study of T cells in Graves' hyperthyroidism and ophthalmopathy. Amplified TCR beta CDR3 regions came from RNA transcripts. During a first-round RT-PCR of the TCR CDR3, the HTBI primer set was used. TCRdb independently ran MiXCR on the multiplex PCR reads; one entry per CDR3 protein. The sample consists of a few hundred thousand distinct CDR3 sequences, approximately 17% of them appearing once. The sequenced sample was blood. The receptors derive from a woman aged 18-29 years with Graves' ophthalmopathy.

The sample holds many counts of this clonotype. The chain employs TRBV12-3 or TRBV12-4 and TRBJ2-2; D is undetermined. The CDR3 has 13 residues. V was pared by 5 bases and J by 3 bases, with 7 bases between. The DNA of the CDR3 is TGTGCCAGCAGTCCGGTGGACACCGGGGAGCTGTTTTTT. It yields the protein CASSPVDTGELFF.

The chain has TRBV15 and TRBJ2-2; no clear D gene. Looked up from germline, CDR1 is LNHNV and CDR2 is YYDKDF (reference sequence). V gave up 0 bases and J gave up 9 bases, with 8 bases separating them. The CDR3 runs to 13 residues. CDR3 bases: TGTGCCACCAGCAGAGATGTGTCCTGGGAGCTGTTTTTT. Protein sequence: CATSRDVSWELFF.

This clonotype was seen repeatedly, ten times or more. This chain connects TRBV7-2 to TRBJ1-2, with 7 positions matching TRBD1. The V gene end was trimmed by 1 base and the J gene end by 4 bases; junction bases not matched to a gene: 6. The CDR3 runs to 15 residues. Per germline, CDR1 SGHTA and CDR2 FQGNSA. The DNA of the CDR3 is TGTGCCAGCAGCTTAGATACAGGGGTCACCTATGGCTACACCTTC. This codes for CASSLDTGVTYGYTF.

This clonotype was observed many times. CDR3 residues: CASSLTLAYQETQYF. The CDR3 DNA is TGCGCCAGCAGCTTGACACTAGCGTACCAAGAGACCCAGTACTTC. This sequence joins TRBV5-1 and TRBJ2-5; 7 nucleotides agree with TRBD2. Per the germline V gene, CDR1 is SGHRS and CDR2 is YFSETQ. This CDR3 has 15 residues. V lost 1 base and J lost 0; bases outside the gene matches: 3.

This clonotype has ten or more counts. The genes are TRBV3-1 and TRBJ2-5, with 9 bases fitting TRBD2. V was clipped by 7 bases and J by 4 bases; unmatched bases: 13. CDR1 and CDR2 from the germline V gene are LGHDT and YNNKEL (reference sequence). CDR3 length: 16 residues. The CDR3 loop reads CASTSIASGMLETQYF. For the CDR3, the DNA is TGTGCCAGCACCAGTATAGCTAGCGGGATGCTAGAGACCCAGTACTTC.

This clonotype was seen a handful of times. The chain couples TRBV20-1 to TRBJ1-5; D not certain. Germline CDR1 is DFQATT and CDR2 is SNEGSKA (reference sequence). The V end was cut by 3 bases, the J end by 3 bases, with 15 bases between. This CDR3 spans 15 amino acids. The CDR3 sequence: CSARGIVNFNQPQHF. CDR3 sequence (DNA): TGCAGTGCTAGGGGAATAGTCAACTTCAATCAGCCCCAGCATTTT.

This clonotype was seen at least ten times. The chain links TRBV6-1 to TRBJ2-7; unclear D gene. The CDR3 spans 19 residues. CDR1 and CDR2 from the germline V gene are MNHNS and SASEGT. Trimming removed 5 bases from V and 0 bases from J, with 26 bases in between. CDR3 nucleotides: TGTGCCAGCAGTTACGCTGGCCTTGGAATGACACTGGGCTCCTACGAGCAGTACTTC. Residues: CASSYAGLGMTLGSYEQYF.